The entry below gives a single TCR beta chain sequence along with its context. This entry comes from a study of CD8+ T cells in alopecia areata. In each case, RNA was isolated and then reverse transcribed into cDNA as the sequencing template. This table comes from immunoSEQ multiplex PCR, and its TCRdb copy is limited to in-frame clones, with some not included. The sample has approximately 150,000 clones; about 47% are singletons. Per the germline V gene, CDR1 is MNHEY and CDR2 is SVGAGI. The V end was cut by 6 bases, the J end by 3 bases, with 13 bases between. The CDR3 totals 14 residues. The sequenced sample was CD4+ T cells sorted from blood, obtained at week 0. The genes are TRBV6-5 and TRBJ2-3; D is ambiguous. This TCR was recovered from a human donor with alopecia areata. The CDR3 protein is CASSFGSETDTQYF. The CDR3 coding sequence is TGTGCCAGCAGCTTTGGGTCCGAGACAGATACGCAGTATTTT.